This TCR beta chain was found in a study of blood T cell repertoires in COVID-19. Study details: The United States, Italy and Spain were the sources of the acute and convalescent COVID-19 samples. T cells, B-cell-depleted T cells, or PBMCs supplied cDNA or gDNA.

V lost 6 bases and J lost 11, with 20 bases in between. This CDR3 comprises 13 residues. CDR1 is SQVTM, CDR2 ANQGSEA, per germline. Only in-frame clones appear in the TCRdb table, and some are missing; sequencing was by immunoSEQ multiplex PCR. Among some 31,000 clones, about 90% were seen once, and the ten largest hold roughly 1.6%. Sequenced: peripheral blood. V and J are TRBV29-1 and TRBJ1-5; D is possibly TRBD1 (5 bases). The receptor comes from a man aged 55 to 69 with active COVID-19. CDR3 DNA: TGCAGCGTGCGACAGATCCGGGGGACTTCCCAGCATTTT. Translating it yields CSVRQIRGTSQHF. The entire variable domain, with the rest obtained from reference TRBV29-1 and TRBJ1-5, is as follows: SAVISQKPSRDICQRGTSLTIQCQVDSQVTMMFWYRQQPGQSLTLIATANQGSEATYESGFVIDKFPISRPNLTFSTLTVSNMSPEDSSIYLCSVRQIRGTSQHFGDGTRLSIL.